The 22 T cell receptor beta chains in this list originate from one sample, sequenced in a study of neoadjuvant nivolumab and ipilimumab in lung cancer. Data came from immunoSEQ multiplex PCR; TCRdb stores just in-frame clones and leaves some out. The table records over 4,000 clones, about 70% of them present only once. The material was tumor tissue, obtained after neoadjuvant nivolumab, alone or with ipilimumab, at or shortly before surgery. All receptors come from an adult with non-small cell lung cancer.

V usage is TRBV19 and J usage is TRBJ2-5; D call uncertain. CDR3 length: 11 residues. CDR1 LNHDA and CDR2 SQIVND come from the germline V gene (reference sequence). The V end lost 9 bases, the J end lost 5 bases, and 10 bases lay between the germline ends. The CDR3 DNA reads TGTGCCAGCTCACATGGGGAGACCCAGTACTTC. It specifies CASSHGETQYF.

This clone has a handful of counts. CDR3 loop: CASSLTGGLAGGHSYNEQFF. The CDR3 DNA reads TGTGCCAGCTCTCTAACTGGGGGACTAGCGGGGGGCCACTCCTACAATGAGCAGTTCTTC. This chain joins TRBV18 and TRBJ2-1, with 15 bases lining up with TRBD2. CDR3 size: 20 residues. V shed 6 bases, J shed 0 bases, and the junction held 12 bases outside the gene matches. Germline lookup yields CDR1 KGHSH and CDR2 LQKENI.

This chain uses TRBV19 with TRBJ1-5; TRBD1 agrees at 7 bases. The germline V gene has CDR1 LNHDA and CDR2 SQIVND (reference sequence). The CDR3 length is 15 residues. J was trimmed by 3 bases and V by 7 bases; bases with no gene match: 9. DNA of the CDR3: TGTGCCAGTACCGCCAAGACAGGGATCAATCAGCCCCAGCATTTT. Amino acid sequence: CASTAKTGINQPQHF.

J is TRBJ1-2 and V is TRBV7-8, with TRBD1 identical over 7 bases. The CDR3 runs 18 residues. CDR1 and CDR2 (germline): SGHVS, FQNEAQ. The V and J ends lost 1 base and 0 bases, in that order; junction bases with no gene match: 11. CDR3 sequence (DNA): TGTGCCAGCAGCTTAGTAATTCGGGACAGCGGGACTAACTATGGCTACACCTTC. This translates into CASSLVIRDSGTNYGYTF.

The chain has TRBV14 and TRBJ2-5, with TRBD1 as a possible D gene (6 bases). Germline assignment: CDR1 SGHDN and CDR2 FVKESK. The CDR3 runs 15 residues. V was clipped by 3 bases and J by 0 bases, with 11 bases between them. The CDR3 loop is CASSHRTGYQETQYF. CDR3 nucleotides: TGTGCCAGCAGCCATAGAACAGGGTACCAAGAGACCCAGTACTTC.

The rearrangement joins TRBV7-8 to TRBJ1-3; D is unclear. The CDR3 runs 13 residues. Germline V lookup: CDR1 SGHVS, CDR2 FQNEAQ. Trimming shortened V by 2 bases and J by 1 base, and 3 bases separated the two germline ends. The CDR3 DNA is TGTGCCAGCAGCTTAAGTTCTGGAAACACCATATATTTT. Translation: CASSLSSGNTIYF.

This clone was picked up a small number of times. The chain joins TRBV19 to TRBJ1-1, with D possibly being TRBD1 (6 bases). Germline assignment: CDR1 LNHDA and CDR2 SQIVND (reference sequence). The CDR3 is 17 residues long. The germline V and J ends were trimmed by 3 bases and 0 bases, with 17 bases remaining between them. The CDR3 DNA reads TGTGCCAGTAGTATTAGGGAACAGGGAATGATGAACACTGAAGCTTTCTTT. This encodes CASSIREQGMMNTEAFF.

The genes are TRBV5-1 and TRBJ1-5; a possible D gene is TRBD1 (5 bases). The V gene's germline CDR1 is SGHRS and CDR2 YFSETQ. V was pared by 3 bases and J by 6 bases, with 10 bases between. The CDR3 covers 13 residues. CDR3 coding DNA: TGCGCCAGCAGCTCAGGGTATGGTCAGCCCCAGCATTTT. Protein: CASSSGYGQPQHF.

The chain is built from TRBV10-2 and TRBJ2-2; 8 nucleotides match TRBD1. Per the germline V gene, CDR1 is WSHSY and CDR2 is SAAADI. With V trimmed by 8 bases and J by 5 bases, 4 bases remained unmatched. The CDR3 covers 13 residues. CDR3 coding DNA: TGCGCCAGCCGCGGGGACAGGACCGGGGAGCTGTTTTTT. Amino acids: CASRGDRTGELFF.

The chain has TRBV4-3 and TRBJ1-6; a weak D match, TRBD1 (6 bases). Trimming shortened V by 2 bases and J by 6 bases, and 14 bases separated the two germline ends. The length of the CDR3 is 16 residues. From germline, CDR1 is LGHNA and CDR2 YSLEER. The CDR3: CASSQPREGGNSPLHF. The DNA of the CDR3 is TGCGCCAGCAGCCAACCCCGGGAGGGGGGTAATTCACCCCTCCACTTT.

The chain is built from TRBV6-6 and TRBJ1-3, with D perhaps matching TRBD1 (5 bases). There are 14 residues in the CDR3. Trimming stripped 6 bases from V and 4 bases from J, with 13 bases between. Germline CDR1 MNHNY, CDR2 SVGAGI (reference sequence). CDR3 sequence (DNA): TGTGCCAGCAGGGACACCTACTCAGGAAACACCATATATTTT. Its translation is CASRDTYSGNTIYF.

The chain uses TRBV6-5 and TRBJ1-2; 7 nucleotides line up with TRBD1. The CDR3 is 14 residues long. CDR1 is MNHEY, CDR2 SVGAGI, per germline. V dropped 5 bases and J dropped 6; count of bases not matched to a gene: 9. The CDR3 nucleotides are TGTGCCAGCAGTCCGACAGGGATCCCTAATGGCTACACCTTC. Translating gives CASSPTGIPNGYTF.

CDR3 in DNA: TGTGCCAGCAGCCCCCAGGGGGTGTACAATGAGCAGTTCTTC. Its translation: CASSPQGVYNEQFF. This chain links TRBV11-2 with TRBJ2-1, with TRBD1 matching over 7 bases. This CDR3 has 14 amino acids. V dropped 5 bases and J dropped 4; count of bases not matched to a gene: 5. CDR1 and CDR2 from the germline V gene are SGHAT and FQNNGV.

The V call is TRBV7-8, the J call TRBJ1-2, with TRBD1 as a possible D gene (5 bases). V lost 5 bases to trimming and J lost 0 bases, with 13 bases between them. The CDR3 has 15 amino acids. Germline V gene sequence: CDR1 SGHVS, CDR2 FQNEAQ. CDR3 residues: CASSPRAAANYGYTF. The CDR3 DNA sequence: TGTGCCAGCAGCCCCAGGGCAGCTGCTAACTATGGCTACACCTTC. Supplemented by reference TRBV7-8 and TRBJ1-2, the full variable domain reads GAGVSQSPRYKVAKRGQDVALRCDPISGHVSLFWYQQALGQGPEFLTYFQNEAQLDKSGLPSDRFFAERPEGSVSTLKIQRTQQEDSAVYLCASSPRAAANYGYTFGSGTRLTVV.

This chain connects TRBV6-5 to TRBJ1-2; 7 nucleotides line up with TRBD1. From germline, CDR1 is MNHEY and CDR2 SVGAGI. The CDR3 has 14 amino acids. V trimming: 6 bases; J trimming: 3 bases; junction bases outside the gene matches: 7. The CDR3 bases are TGTGCCAGCAGACTCTCTCAGGGGGACTATGGCTACACCTTC. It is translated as CASRLSQGDYGYTF.

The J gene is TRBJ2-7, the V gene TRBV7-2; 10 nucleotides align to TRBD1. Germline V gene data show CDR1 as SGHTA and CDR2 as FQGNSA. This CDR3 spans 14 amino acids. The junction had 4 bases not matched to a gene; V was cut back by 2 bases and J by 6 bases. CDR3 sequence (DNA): TGTGCCAGCAGCTTATCCGGGACAGGGGCCGAGCAGTACTTC. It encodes CASSLSGTGAEQYF. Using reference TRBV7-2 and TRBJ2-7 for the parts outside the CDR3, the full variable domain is GAGVSQSPSNKVTEKGKDVELRCDPISGHTALYWYRQSLGQGLEFLIYFQGNSAPDKSGLPSDRFSAERTGGSVSTLTIQRTQQEDSAVYLCASSLSGTGAEQYFGPGTRLTVT.

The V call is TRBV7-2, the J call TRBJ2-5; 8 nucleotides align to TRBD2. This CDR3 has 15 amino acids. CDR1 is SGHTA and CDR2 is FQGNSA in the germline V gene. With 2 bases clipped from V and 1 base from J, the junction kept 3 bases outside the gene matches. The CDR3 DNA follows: TGTGCCAGCAGCTTACTAGCGGGCCGCCAAGAGACCCAGTACTTC. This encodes CASSLLAGRQETQYF.

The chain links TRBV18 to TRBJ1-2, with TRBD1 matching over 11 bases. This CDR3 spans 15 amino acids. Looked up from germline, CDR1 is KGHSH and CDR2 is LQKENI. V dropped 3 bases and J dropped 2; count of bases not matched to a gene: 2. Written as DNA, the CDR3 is TGTGCCAGCTCACCCGGGACAGGGGGGAACTATGGCTACACCTTC. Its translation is CASSPGTGGNYGYTF.

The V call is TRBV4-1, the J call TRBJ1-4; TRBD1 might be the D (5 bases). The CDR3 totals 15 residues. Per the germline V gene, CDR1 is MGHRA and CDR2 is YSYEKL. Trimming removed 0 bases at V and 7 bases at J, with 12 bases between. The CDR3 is CASSQERMGGEKLFF. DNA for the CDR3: TGCGCCAGCAGCCAAGAAAGGATGGGGGGTGAAAAACTGTTTTTT.

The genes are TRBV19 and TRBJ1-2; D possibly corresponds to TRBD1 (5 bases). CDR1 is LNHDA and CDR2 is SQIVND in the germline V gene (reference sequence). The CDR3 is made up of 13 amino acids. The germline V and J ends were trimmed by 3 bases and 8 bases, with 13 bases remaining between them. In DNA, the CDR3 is TGTGCCAGTAGTATTGGGGCGGAAAGGGGCTACACCTTC. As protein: CASSIGAERGYTF.

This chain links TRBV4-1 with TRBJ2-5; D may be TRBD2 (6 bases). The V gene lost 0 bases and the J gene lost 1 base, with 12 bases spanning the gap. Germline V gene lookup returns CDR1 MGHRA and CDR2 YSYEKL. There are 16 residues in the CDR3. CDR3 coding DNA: TGCGCCAGCAGCCAAGAAAAGCGGGCTGTCCAAGAGACCCAGTACTTC. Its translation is CASSQEKRAVQETQYF.

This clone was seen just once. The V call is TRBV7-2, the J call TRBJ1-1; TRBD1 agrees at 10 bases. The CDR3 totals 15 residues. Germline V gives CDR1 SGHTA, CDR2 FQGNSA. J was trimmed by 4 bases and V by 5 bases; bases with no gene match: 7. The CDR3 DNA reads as TGTGCCAGCAGCGTCCGGGACAGGGGAAGCACTGAAGCTTTCTTT. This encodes CASSVRDRGSTEAFF.